A selection of T cell receptor beta chains follows, all from one sample in a study of cytomegalovirus exposure and HLA in healthy donors. Assay used: immunoSEQ multiplex PCR; TCRdb lists only in-frame clones, some missing. The data contain more than 150,000 clones, roughly four fifths of them seen just once; the ten biggest clones take up more than 1.5%. The sample was PBMCs. Receptors originate from a man over 45 in good health and CMV-seronegative. Each CDR3 is given with its conserved first and last residue. A D gene is named only where the DNA matches it firmly. Clone size, where shown, is once, few, many, or a class for clones that have expanded.

j_call v_call d_call cdr3_length clone_size cdr3_nt cdr3_aa
TRBJ2-3 TRBV23-1 TRBD2 16 - TGCGCCAGCAGTCAATCACCAGCGGGAGTGCCAGATACGCAGTATTTT CASSQSPAGVPDTQYF
TRBJ2-2 TRBV2 TRBD2 15 - TGTGCCAGCACCGGACTAGCGGGAGGGGGTGAGGAGCTGTTTTTT CASTGLAGGGEELFF
TRBJ1-6 TRBV28 TRBD1 16 - TGTGCCAGCAGATCGGGACAGGGGATCGATAATTCACCCCTCCACTTT CASRSGQGIDNSPLHF
TRBJ1-4 TRBV29-1 TRBD1 14 once TGCAGCGTCCAGGGGGCGAGGGCTAATGAAAAACTGTTTTTT CSVQGARANEKLFF
TRBJ1-6 TRBV7-2 TRBD1 17 - TGTGCCAGCAGCTTTCGGACAGGGAGCTCCTATAATTCACCCCTCCACTTT CASSFRTGSSYNSPLHF
TRBJ2-1 TRBV21-1 - 15 once TGTGCCAGCAGCAGAGCAGGGGGTTCCTACAATGAGCAGTTCTTC CASSRAGGSYNEQFF
TRBJ2-7 TRBV18 TRBD1 15 - TGTGCCAGCTCACCTATTGGGGACAGGGCATACGAGCAGTACTTC CASSPIGDRAYEQYF
TRBJ1-1 TRBV10-3 - 13 - TGTGCCATCAGGACGGGGGAGAACACTGAAGCTTTCTTT CAIRTGENTEAFF
TRBJ2-7 TRBV29-1 - 12 - TGCAGCGCACGGACAGCTTACTACGAGCAGTACTTC CSARTAYYEQYF
TRBJ1-1 TRBV18 - 14 few TGTGCCAGCTCACCCTTACAGCTGAACACTGAAGCTTTCTTT CASSPLQLNTEAFF
TRBJ2-7 TRBV28 TRBD2 16 - TGTGCCAGCAGTTTATTAGGACTAGCGGGAGGCTGGGAGCAGTACTTC CASSLLGLAGGWEQYF
TRBJ2-5 TRBV4-3 TRBD2 13 - TGCGCCAGCAGCCGGACTAGCGACGAGACCCAGTACTTC CASSRTSDETQYF
TRBJ1-1 TRBV5-6 - 12 - TGTGCCAGCAGCTTGGGCAGGGCAGGAGCTTTCTTT CASSLGRAGAFF
TRBJ2-3 TRBV7-9 - 14 - TGTGCCAGCAGCCCAAGGGGGAGCACAGATACGCAGTATTTT CASSPRGSTDTQYF
TRBJ1-1 TRBV27 TRBD1 17 - TGTGCCAGCAGTTCCCAAAACAGGGGGCGAGTGAACACTGAAGCTTTCTTT CASSSQNRGRVNTEAFF
TRBJ1-1 TRBV19 TRBD1 14 - TGTGCCAGTAGTATCTGGGACAGGAACACTGAAGCTTTCTTT CASSIWDRNTEAFF
TRBJ2-2 TRBV7-9 - 16 - TGTGCCAGCAGCTTAGCGTACGCGACTGAGACCGGGGAGCTGTTTTTT CASSLAYATETGELFF
TRBJ1-5 TRBV5-1 - 15 once TGCGCCAGCAGCTTGACGGGATATGCCGATCAGCCCCAGCATTTT CASSLTGYADQPQHF
TRBJ2-5 TRBV7-9 - 14 - TGTTCCAGCAGCTTACATCACGCGGTCGAGACCCAGTACTTC CSSSLHHAVETQYF
TRBJ2-1 TRBV28 TRBD2 15 once TGTGCCAGCGCGCCGGGCGGGGGGGCTGTTAATGAGCAGTTCTTC CASAPGGGAVNEQFF
TRBJ2-7 TRBV28 - 16 - TGTGCCAGCAGTCCCCGGGGTCTTTTCGAGACCTACGAGCAGTACTTC CASSPRGLFETYEQYF
TRBJ2-5 TRBV11-2 TRBD2 18 - TGTGCCAGCAGCCTACGAGGGAGGCGGGAGGCCCCCCGGGAGACCCAGTACTTC CASSLRGRREAPRETQYF
TRBJ2-1 TRBV19 - 12 - TGTGCCAGTAGCCCCGGGGGTAATGAGCAGTTCTTC CASSPGGNEQFF
TRBJ2-7 TRBV7-9 - 15 - TGTGCCAGCAGCCCAGGTTTAGACAGCCCTCTCGAGCAGTACTTC CASSPGLDSPLEQYF
TRBJ2-1 TRBV5-8 TRBD2 16 once TGTGCCAGCAAAATTAGATGGACTAGCGAGTACAATGAGCAGTTCTTC CASKIRWTSEYNEQFF
TRBJ1-1 TRBV27 TRBD1 16 - TGTGCCAGCAGAGTCCCGGGACAGGGATCGGACACTGAAGCTTTCTTT CASRVPGQGSDTEAFF
TRBJ2-5 TRBV5-1 TRBD1 15 - TGCGCCAGCAGCTTGGTGTACAGGGGGCAAGAGACCCAGTACTTC CASSLVYRGQETQYF
TRBJ2-1 TRBV19 - 14 - TGTGCCAGTACCCAGACAGGCGGCGGACATGAGCAGTTCTTC CASTQTGGGHEQFF
TRBJ2-3 TRBV11-2 - 14 - TGTGCCAGCAGCTTAGATCCAGACACAGATACGCAGTATTTT CASSLDPDTDTQYF
TRBJ1-3 TRBV25-1 TRBD1 13 - TGTGCCAGCCATCAGGGGGCTGGAAACACCATATATTTT CASHQGAGNTIYF
TRBJ2-7 TRBV28 - 16 - TGTGCCAGCATGGGAGGGGGAGGGGGTAGATCCTACGAGCAGTACTTC CASMGGGGGRSYEQYF
TRBJ1-6 TRBV2 - 15 - TGTGCCAGCAGTGAAGAGCAGGGATTTCGCTCACCCCTCCACTTT CASSEEQGFRSPLHF
TRBJ2-1 TRBV7-9 TRBD2 17 - TGTGCCAGCAGCTTTGGTTCTAGCGGGGGGGCCGATTACCGGCAGTTCTTC CASSFGSSGGADYRQFF
TRBJ2-1 TRBV7-2 TRBD2 16 - TGTGCCAGCAGCTTCGTCGGACTAGCGGGGTACAATGAGCAGTTCTTC CASSFVGLAGYNEQFF
TRBJ1-3 TRBV4-1 - 15 - TGCGCCAGCAGCCTCGTGGGGAGCTCTGGAAACACCATATATTTT CASSLVGSSGNTIYF
TRBJ1-5 TRBV29-1 TRBD1 15 - TGCAGCGTTGCGACCGGGACAGGGGCAAGTCAGCCCCAGCATTTT CSVATGTGASQPQHF
TRBJ2-7 TRBV4-1 TRBD2 14 few TGCGCCAGCAGCCACGGGACTAGTGGGTACGAGCAGTACTTC CASSHGTSGYEQYF
TRBJ2-3 TRBV2 - 13 - TGTGCCAGACGGAGGGCTAGCACAGATACGCAGTATTTT CARRRASTDTQYF
TRBJ1-3 TRBV28 - 17 - TGTGCCAGCAGTTTCGAATACCATCGGGGCTCTGGAAACACCATATATTTT CASSFEYHRGSGNTIYF
TRBJ2-1 TRBV7-2 TRBD2 16 - TGTGCCAGCAGCTTTCGGGGCGGGGGGGCCTACAATGAGCAGTTCTTC CASSFRGGGAYNEQFF
TRBJ2-2 TRBV23-1 TRBD1 19 - TGCGCCAGCAGTCAAAGGCCGGGACAGGGATTCGCGAACACCGGGGAGCTGTTTTTT CASSQRPGQGFANTGELFF
TRBJ1-3 TRBV28 - 15 - TGTGCCAGCAGTCGGGGGGACTTCTCTGGAAACACCATATATTTT CASSRGDFSGNTIYF
TRBJ2-7 TRBV9 - 18 - TGTGCCAGCAGCGGCCGAGGGGGGACAGTCGGGACTGGCTACGAGCAGTACTTC CASSGRGGTVGTGYEQYF
TRBJ2-1 TRBV10-3 - 18 - TGTGCCATCAGTGAATCCCCGTGGCGTCTCGCCCTAGGCAATGAGCAGTTCTTC CAISESPWRLALGNEQFF
TRBJ2-1 TRBV4-3 TRBD2 16 - TGCGCCAGCAGCCTGGGACTAGCGGGAAGGTATAATGAGCAGTTCTTC CASSLGLAGRYNEQFF
TRBJ2-1 TRBV7-2 TRBD1 14 - TGTGCCAGCAGCGACAGCGGACAGGGCCTCAAGAAGTTCTTC CASSDSGQGLKKFF
TRBJ1-2 TRBV27 TRBD1 13 - TGTGCCAGCAGTGAGACAGGGGTGCGTGGCTACACCTTC CASSETGVRGYTF
TRBJ2-2 TRBV5-1 - 15 - TGCGCCAGCAGCTTGGGGAACCAGGGGATCGGGGAGCTGTTTTTT CASSLGNQGIGELFF
TRBJ1-1 TRBV18 - 14 few TGTGCCAGTTCAACCTACAGGGAAAACACTGAAGCTTTCTTT CASSTYRENTEAFF
TRBJ1-2 TRBV7-2 - 12 few TGTGCCAGCAGCCTCTACAGGGACGGCTACACCTTC CASSLYRDGYTF
TRBJ2-4 TRBV6-8 - 15 - TGTGCCAGCAACACACGACACCCTTCCGAGAACATTCAGTACTTC CASNTRHPSENIQYF
TRBJ1-2 TRBV5-6 - 15 - TGTGCCAGCACCCTGCGGGGGGTGGCGGACTATGGCTACACCTTC CASTLRGVADYGYTF
TRBJ2-3 TRBV4-2 TRBD2 18 - TGTGCCAGCAGCCAAGATCGAAAGCTAGCGGGAGGGCAAGATACGCAGTATTTT CASSQDRKLAGGQDTQYF
TRBJ2-2 TRBV7-9 TRBD1 16 - TGTGCCAGCAGCTGGAATCAGGGGGCACGGACCGGGGAGCTGTTTTTT CASSWNQGARTGELFF